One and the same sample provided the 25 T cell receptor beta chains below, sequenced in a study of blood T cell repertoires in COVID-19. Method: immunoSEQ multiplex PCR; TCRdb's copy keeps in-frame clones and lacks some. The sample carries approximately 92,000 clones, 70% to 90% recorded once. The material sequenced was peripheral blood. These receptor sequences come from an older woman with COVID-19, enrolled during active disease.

The CDR3 is CASSFIGSSNQPQHF. For the CDR3, the DNA is TGTGCCAGCAGCTTCATCGGGAGCAGCAATCAGCCCCAGCATTTT. This chain connects TRBV7-2 to TRBJ1-5; D gene ambiguous. CDR3 length equals 15 residues. V was trimmed by 3 bases and J by 1 base, leaving 10 bases between them. The V gene's germline CDR1 is SGHTA and CDR2 FQGNSA.

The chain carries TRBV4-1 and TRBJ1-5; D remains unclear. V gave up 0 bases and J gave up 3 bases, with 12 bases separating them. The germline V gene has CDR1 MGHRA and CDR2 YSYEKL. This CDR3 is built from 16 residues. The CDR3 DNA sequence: TGCGCCAGCAGCCAAGACCCAGGCTTCGACAATCAGCCCCAGCATTTT. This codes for CASSQDPGFDNQPQHF.

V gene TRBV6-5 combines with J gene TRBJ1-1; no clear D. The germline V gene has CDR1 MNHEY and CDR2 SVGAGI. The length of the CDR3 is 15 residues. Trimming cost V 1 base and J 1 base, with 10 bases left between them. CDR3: CASSYFRSGNTEAFF. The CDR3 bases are TGTGCCAGCAGTTACTTTCGGTCGGGGAACACTGAAGCTTTCTTT.

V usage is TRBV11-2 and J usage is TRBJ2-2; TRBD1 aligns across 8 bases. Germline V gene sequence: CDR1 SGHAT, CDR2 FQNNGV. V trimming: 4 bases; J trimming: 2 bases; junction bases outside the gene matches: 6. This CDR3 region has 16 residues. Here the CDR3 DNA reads TGTGCCAGCAGCTCAGAGGGGACAGGAAACACCGGGGAGCTGTTTTTT. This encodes CASSSEGTGNTGELFF.

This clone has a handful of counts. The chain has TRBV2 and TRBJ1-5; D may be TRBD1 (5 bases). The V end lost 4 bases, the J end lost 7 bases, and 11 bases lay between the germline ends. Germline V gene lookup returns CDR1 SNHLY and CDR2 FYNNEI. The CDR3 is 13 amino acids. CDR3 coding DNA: TGTGCCAGCAGTGCGGGGGAAGGGCAGCCCCAGCATTTT. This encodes CASSAGEGQPQHF.

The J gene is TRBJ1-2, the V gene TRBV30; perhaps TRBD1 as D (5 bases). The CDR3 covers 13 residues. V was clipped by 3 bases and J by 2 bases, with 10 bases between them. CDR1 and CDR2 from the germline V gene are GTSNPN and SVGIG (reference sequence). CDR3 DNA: TGTGCCTGGAGACCAGGGCCCAACTATGGCTACACCTTC. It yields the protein CAWRPGPNYGYTF.

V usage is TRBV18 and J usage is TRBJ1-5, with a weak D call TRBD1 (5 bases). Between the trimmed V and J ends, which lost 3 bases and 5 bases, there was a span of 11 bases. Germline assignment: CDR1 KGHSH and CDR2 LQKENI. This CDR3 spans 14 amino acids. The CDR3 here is CASSPTASDQPQHF. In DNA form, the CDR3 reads TGTGCCAGCTCACCGACAGCGAGCGATCAGCCCCAGCATTTT.

CDR3 nucleotide sequence: TGTGCCAGCAGCTTCCCTCGGAGCGGGGGCCTTAGCACAGATACGCAGTATTTT. Encoded protein: CASSFPRSGGLSTDTQYF. J is TRBJ2-3 and V is TRBV7-9; TRBD2 aligns across 8 bases. Germline values: CDR1 SEHNR, CDR2 FQNEAQ (reference sequence). Trimming took 3 bases from V and 0 from J; bases not matched to a gene: 11. This CDR3 spans 18 amino acids.

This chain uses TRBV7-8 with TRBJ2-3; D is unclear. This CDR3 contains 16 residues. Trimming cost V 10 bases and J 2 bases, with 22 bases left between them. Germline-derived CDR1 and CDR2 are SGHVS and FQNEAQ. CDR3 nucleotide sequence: TGTGCCAACCCCCCCCTGAGTGAGCCGCCCACAGATACGCAGTATTTT. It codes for CANPPLSEPPTDTQYF.

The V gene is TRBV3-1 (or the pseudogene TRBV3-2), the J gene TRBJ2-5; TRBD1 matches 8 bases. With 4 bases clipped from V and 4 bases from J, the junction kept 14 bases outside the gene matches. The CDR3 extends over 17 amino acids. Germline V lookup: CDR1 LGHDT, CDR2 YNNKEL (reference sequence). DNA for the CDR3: TGTGCCAGCAGCCGCGCCTCTACTCAGGGGGCCAGAGAGACCCAGTACTTC. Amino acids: CASSRASTQGARETQYF.

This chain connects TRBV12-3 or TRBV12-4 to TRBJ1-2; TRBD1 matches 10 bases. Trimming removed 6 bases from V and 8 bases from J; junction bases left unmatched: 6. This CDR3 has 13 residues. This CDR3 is CASRRGTGVGYTF. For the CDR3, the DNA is TGTGCCAGCAGGAGGGGGACAGGGGTCGGCTACACCTTC.

CDR3 bases: TGTGCCAGCAGCTTAGGACAGGGGGGATCACCCCTCCACTTT. Protein: CASSLGQGGSPLHF. The rearrangement joins TRBV7-6 to TRBJ1-6; the match to TRBD1 covers 9 bases. The CDR3 length is 14 residues. Germline values: CDR1 SGHVS, CDR2 FNYEAQ. The ends lost 1 base at V and 10 bases at J; junction bases unmatched: 2.

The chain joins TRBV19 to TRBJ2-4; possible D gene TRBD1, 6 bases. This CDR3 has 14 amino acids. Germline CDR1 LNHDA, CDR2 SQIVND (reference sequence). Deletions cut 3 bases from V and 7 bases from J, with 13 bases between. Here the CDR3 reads CASSMRGRGNIQYF. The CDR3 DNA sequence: TGTGCCAGTAGTATGAGGGGGAGAGGTAACATTCAGTACTTC.

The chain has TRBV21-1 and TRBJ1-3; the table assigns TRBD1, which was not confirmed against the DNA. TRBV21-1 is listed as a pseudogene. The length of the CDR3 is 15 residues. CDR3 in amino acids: CATSGGQRSGNTIYF. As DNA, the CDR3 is TGTGCCACCTCAGGGGGGCAGCGCTCTGGAAACACCATATATTTT.

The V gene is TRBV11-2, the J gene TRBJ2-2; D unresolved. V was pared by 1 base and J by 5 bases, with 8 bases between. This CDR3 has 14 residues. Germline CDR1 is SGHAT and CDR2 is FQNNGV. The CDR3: CASSLARVTGELFF. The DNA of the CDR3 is TGTGCCAGCAGCTTAGCTCGGGTGACCGGGGAGCTGTTTTTT.

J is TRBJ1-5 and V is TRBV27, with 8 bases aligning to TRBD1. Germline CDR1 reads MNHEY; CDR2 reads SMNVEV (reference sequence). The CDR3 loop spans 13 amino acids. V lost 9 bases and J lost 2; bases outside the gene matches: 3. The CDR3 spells CASSGGGNQPQHF. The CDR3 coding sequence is TGTGCCAGTTCAGGGGGCGGCAATCAGCCCCAGCATTTT.

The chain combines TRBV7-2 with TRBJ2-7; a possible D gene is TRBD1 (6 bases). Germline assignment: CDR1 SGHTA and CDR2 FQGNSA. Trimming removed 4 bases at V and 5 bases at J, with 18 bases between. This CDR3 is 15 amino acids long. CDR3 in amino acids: CASSSDTGTHNEQYF. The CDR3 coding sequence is TGTGCCAGCAGCTCCGATACCGGGACACATAACGAGCAGTACTTC. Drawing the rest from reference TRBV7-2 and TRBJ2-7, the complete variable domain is GAGVSQSPSNKVTEKGKDVELRCDPISGHTALYWYRQSLGQGLEFLIYFQGNSAPDKSGLPSDRFSAERTGGSVSTLTIQRTQQEDSAVYLCASSSDTGTHNEQYFGPGTRLTVT.

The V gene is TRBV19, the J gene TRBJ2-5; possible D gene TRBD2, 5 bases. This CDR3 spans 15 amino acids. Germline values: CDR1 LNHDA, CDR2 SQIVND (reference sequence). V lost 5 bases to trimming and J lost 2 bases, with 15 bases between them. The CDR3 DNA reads TGTGCCAGTAGTGCCAGGAGGATGGGACAAGAGACCCAGTACTTC. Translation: CASSARRMGQETQYF.

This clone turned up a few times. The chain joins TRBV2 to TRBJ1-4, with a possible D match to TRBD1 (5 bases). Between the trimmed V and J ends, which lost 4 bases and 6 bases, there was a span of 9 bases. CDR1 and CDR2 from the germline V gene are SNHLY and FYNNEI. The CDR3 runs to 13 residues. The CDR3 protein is CASSGGQDEKLFF. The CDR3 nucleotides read TGTGCCAGCAGTGGGGGCCAGGATGAAAAACTGTTTTTT.

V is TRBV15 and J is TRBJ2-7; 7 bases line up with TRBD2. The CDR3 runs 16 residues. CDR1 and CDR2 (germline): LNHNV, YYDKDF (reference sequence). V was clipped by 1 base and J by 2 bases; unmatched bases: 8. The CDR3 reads CATSRASGGAAYEQYF. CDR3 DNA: TGTGCCACCAGCAGAGCCTCGGGGGGAGCTGCCTACGAGCAGTACTTC.

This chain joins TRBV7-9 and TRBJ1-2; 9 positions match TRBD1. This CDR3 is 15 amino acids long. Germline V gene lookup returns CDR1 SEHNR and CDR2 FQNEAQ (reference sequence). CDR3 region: CAAGTGNLLAYGYTF. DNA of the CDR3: TGTGCGGCAGGGACAGGGAATTTGCTCGCCTATGGCTACACCTTC.

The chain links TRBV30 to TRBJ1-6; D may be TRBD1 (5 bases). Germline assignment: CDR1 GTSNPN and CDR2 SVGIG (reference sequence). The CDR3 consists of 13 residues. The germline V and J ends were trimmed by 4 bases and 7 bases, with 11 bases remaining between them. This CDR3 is CAWTTGLNSPLHF. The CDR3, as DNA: TGTGCCTGGACAACAGGTTTAAATTCACCCCTCCACTTT.

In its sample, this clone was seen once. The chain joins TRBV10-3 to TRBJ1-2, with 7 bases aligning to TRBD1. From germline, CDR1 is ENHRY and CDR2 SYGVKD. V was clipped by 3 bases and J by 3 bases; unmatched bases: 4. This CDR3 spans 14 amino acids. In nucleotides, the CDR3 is TGTGCCATCAGTGAAGGGACAGCAGACTATGGCTACACCTTC. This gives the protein CAISEGTADYGYTF.

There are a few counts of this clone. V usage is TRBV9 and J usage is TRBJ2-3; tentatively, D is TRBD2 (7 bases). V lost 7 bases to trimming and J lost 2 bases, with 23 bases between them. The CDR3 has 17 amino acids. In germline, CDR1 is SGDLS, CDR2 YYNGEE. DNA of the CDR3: TGTGCCAGCCGCCGAGGGGGGGCTGGGTCGGACACAGATACGCAGTATTTT. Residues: CASRRGGAGSDTDTQYF.

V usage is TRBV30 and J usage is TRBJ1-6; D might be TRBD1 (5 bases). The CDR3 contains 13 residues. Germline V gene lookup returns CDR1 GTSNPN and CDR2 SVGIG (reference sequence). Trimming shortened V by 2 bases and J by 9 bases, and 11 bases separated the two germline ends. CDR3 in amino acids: CAWSSLDSSPLHF. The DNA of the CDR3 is TGTGCCTGGAGTTCCCTTGACAGTTCACCCCTCCACTTT.